One sample yielded the 9 T cell receptor beta chains listed below, sequenced in a study of cytotoxic CD8 clonotypes in ibrutinib-treated CLL. Sequencing was performed with immunoSEQ multiplex PCR; in TCRdb, only in-frame clones are kept and a portion is missing. The repertoire includes 55,000 to 80,000 clones, roughly nine tenths of them detected once, and 3.1% sits in the top ten. Sequences were derived from PBMCs, sampled after 12 months of ibrutinib treatment. The receptors shown here come from a human donor with chronic lymphocytic leukemia.

The chain is built from TRBV10-2 and TRBJ2-1, with D unresolved. Germline CDR1 is WSHSY and CDR2 is SAAADI. Trimming stripped 6 bases from V and 3 bases from J, with 18 bases between. The CDR3 runs 16 residues. In DNA, the CDR3 is TGCGCCAGCAGGGTATCCCCCGATAATTACTACAATGAGCAGTTCTTC. Its protein is CASRVSPDNYYNEQFF.

Only one count was recorded for this clone. The V call is TRBV19, the J call TRBJ2-7; 8 nucleotides agree with TRBD1. The CDR3 has 17 residues. Germline trimming cut 2 bases from V and 1 base from J; bases unmatched to any gene: 10. CDR1 is LNHDA, CDR2 SQIVND, per germline (reference sequence). For the CDR3, the DNA is TGTGCCAGTAGTATAACCCGTTGGCAGGGGGCTTCCTACGAGCAGTACTTC. Amino acid sequence: CASSITRWQGASYEQYF.

This chain connects TRBV29-1 to TRBJ1-1; D is uncertain. CDR3 length: 12 amino acids. Looked up from germline, CDR1 is SQVTM and CDR2 is ANQGSEA. V lost 2 bases and J 1 base, leaving 5 bases between the germline ends. DNA for the CDR3: TGCAGCGTTGAACACCAGAACACTGAAGCTTTCTTT. As protein: CSVEHQNTEAFF.

The CDR3 sequence: CASSHPLRGGSRQGEQFF. Here the CDR3 DNA reads TGCGCCAGCAGCCACCCTCTGAGGGGCGGGAGTCGTCAGGGTGAGCAGTTCTTC. The chain couples TRBV4-1 to TRBJ2-1, with 7 bases identical to TRBD2. J was trimmed by 9 bases and V by 3 bases; bases with no gene match: 20. CDR1 and CDR2 from the germline V gene are MGHRA and YSYEKL. The CDR3 is 18 amino acids.

V and J are TRBV7-3 and TRBJ2-3; TRBD2 aligns across 9 bases. V dropped 5 bases and J dropped 0; count of bases not matched to a gene: 6. There are 16 residues in the CDR3. The V gene's germline CDR1 is SGHTA and CDR2 FQGTGA. The CDR3 coding sequence is TGTGCCAGCAGCCCGGGACTAGCCCCAAGCACAGATACGCAGTATTTT. The encoded protein is CASSPGLAPSTDTQYF.

The chain is built from TRBV5-8 and TRBJ1-1, with D possibly matching TRBD1 (5 bases). The ends were cut back, 0 bases at V and 5 bases at J, with 20 bases in the middle. Germline V gene sequence: CDR1 SGHTS, CDR2 YDEGEE. The CDR3 has 17 residues. CDR3 region: CASSLVWGVDTWTEAFF. The CDR3 DNA follows: TGTGCCAGCAGCTTGGTCTGGGGGGTCGATACGTGGACTGAAGCTTTCTTT.

The rearrangement joins TRBV5-4 to TRBJ2-7; D possibly corresponds to TRBD2 (6 bases). V was shortened by 4 bases and J by 3 bases, with 17 bases between the two germline ends. The CDR3 is 15 residues long. CDR1 is SGHNT, CDR2 YYREEE, per germline (reference sequence). The CDR3 region has the DNA TGTGCCAGCAGCCCCTACGGGGACGGGAGCTACGAGCAGTACTTC. This translates into CASSPYGDGSYEQYF. Using reference TRBV5-4 and TRBJ2-7 for the parts outside the CDR3, the full variable domain is ETGVTQSPTHLIKTRGQQVTLRCSSQSGHNTVSWYQQALGQGPQFIFQYYREEENGRGNFPPRFSGLQFPNYSSELNVNALELDDSALYLCASSPYGDGSYEQYFGPGTRLTVT.

The rearrangement joins TRBV7-9 to TRBJ2-1, with 7 bases lining up with TRBD2. CDR1 is SEHNR and CDR2 is FQNEAQ in the germline V gene (reference sequence). The V gene end was trimmed by 5 bases and the J gene end by 3 bases; junction bases not matched to a gene: 10. The CDR3 covers 16 residues. CDR3 amino acids: CASSRSGLPDYNEQFF. The CDR3 nucleotides are TGTGCCAGCAGCCGCTCGGGACTACCGGACTACAATGAGCAGTTCTTC.

V and J are TRBV12-5 and TRBJ1-3; weak D call: TRBD1 (6 bases). Germline V gene lookup returns CDR1 LGHNT and CDR2 FRNRAP. V was shortened by 1 base and J by 3 bases, with 16 bases between the two germline ends. This CDR3 is 17 amino acids long. The CDR3 loop is CASGLATKNRVGNTIYF. CDR3 in DNA: TGTGCTAGTGGTTTGGCTACTAAAAACAGGGTTGGAAACACCATATATTTT. Looking up the rest from reference TRBV12-5 and TRBJ1-3 gives the full variable domain: DARVTQTPRHKVTEMGQEVTMRCQPILGHNTVFWYRQTMMQGLELLAYFRNRAPLDDSGMPKDRFSAEMPDATLATLKIQPSEPRDSAVYFCASGLATKNRVGNTIYFGEGSWLTVV.